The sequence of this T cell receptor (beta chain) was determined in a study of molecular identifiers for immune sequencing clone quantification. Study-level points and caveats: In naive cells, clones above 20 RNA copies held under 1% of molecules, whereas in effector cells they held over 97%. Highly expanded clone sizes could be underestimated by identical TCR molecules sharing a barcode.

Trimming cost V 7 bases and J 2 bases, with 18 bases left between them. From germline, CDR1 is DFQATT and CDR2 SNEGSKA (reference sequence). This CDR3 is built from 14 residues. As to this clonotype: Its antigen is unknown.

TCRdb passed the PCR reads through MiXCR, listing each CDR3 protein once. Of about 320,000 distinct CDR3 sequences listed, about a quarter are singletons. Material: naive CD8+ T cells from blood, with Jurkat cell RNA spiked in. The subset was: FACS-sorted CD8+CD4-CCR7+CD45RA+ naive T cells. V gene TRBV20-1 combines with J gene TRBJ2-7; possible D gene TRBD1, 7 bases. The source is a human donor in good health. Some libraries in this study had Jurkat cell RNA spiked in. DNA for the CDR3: TGCAGTGTTCCCGCGGGACAGACAACCTACGAGCAGTACTTC. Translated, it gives CSVPAGQTTYEQYF.